This T cell receptor beta chain stems from a study of blood T cell repertoires in COVID-19. Study-wide context: Whether acute or convalescent, the COVID-19 samples came from the United States, Italy and Spain. Sources were T cells, B-cell-depleted T cells, or PBMCs; the material itself was cDNA or gDNA.

CDR1 is MNHEY, CDR2 SMNVEV, per germline (reference sequence). Trimming left V 3 bases short and J 6 bases short, with 8 bases between. The CDR3 totals 12 residues. Per the study methods: Scientists estimated how many nucleated cells there were by amplifying reference gene primers. Profiling relied on immunoSEQ multiplex PCR, and the TCRdb table lists in-frame clones only, not all of them. That table supplies the V and J calls and clone size; D and trimming were determined from the DNA. The sample holds approximately 190,000 clones; under 90% are singletons and the top ten take around an eighth. This chain joins TRBV27 and TRBJ1-2, with TRBD1 as a possible D gene (6 bases). The sequenced material came from peripheral blood. The sequence was collected from a man aged 30 to 45 with active or convalescent COVID-19. CDR3: CASSLPGDGYTF. Written as DNA, the CDR3 is TGTGCCAGCAGTTTGCCAGGGGATGGCTACACCTTC.